Here is one T cell receptor beta chain with its context. The CDR3 consists of 15 residues. Trimming shortened V by 0 bases and J by 2 bases, and 8 bases separated the two germline ends. The germline CDR1 and CDR2 sequences are MNHNS and SASEGT. The protocol was immunoSEQ multiplex PCR, while the TCRdb copy is restricted to in-frame clones and leaves out a portion. The sample lists under 130,000 clones; roughly four fifths were seen once. This record belongs to a study of control samples from healthy donors and cancer patients. The sample taken for sequencing was blood. This sequence joins TRBV6-1 and TRBJ1-5; TRBD1 might be the D (5 bases). The TCR was taken from a woman aged 45 to 65 in good health. DNA for the CDR3: TGTGCCAGCAGTGAAGCGGGGGTGCGCAATCAGCCCCAGCATTTT. It codes for CASSEAGVRNQPQHF.